The rows below give T cell receptor beta chains drawn from one sample of a study of blood T cell repertoires in COVID-19. Profiling relied on immunoSEQ multiplex PCR, and the TCRdb table lists in-frame clones only, not all of them. The sample has about 55,000 clones; around nine tenths are singletons. Sample: peripheral blood. These receptors were obtained from a man between 60 and 75 years old with active COVID-19. The CDR3 runs from the conserved cysteine through the conserved F or W. A D gene is named only where the DNA matches it firmly. A row's size may be missing; if present it is once, few, many or a size class.

J	D	size	V	DNA	CDR3
TRBJ1-4	TRBD1	-	TRBV19	TGTGCCAGTAGGACAGGGGGATTTAATGAAAAACTGTTTTTT	CASRTGGFNEKLFF
TRBJ2-6	-	-	TRBV12-3/TRBV12-4	TGTGCCAGCACAGGGCTCGGGGCCAACGTCCTGACTTTC	CASTGLGANVLTF
TRBJ2-2	-	-	TRBV3-1/TRBV3-2	TGTGCCAGCAGCCAAAGTGGAGTAGCGGCGAACACCGGGGAGCTGTTTTTT	CASSQSGVAANTGELFF
TRBJ1-2	-	-	TRBV7-6	TGTGCCAGCAGCCCACAGGGCTTACTTAACTATGGCTACACCTTC	CASSPQGLLNYGYTF
TRBJ2-7	TRBD1	-	TRBV6-5	TGTGCCAGCCAGGTCGGGGACAGGGTTTCCGAGCAGTACTTC	CASQVGDRVSEQYF
TRBJ2-1	-	once	TRBV7-7	TGTGCCAGCAGCCCAGTCGGAGACAATGAGCAGTTCTTC	CASSPVGDNEQFF
TRBJ2-5	-	-	TRBV7-8	TGTGCCAGCAGCTTGGGCCAGGGTAATCGAGAGACCCAGTACTTC	CASSLGQGNRETQYF
TRBJ1-1	-	-	TRBV4-2	TGTGCCAGCAGCCATGGGGAGGGAGGGAATGAAGCTTTCTTT	CASSHGEGGNEAFF
TRBJ1-1	TRBD1	once	TRBV20-1	TGCAGTGCTAGTGAGACAGGGATGGACACTGAAGCTTTCTTT	CSASETGMDTEAFF
TRBJ2-3	TRBD2	-	TRBV5-3	TGTGCCAGAAGCTTGGTGGAGCGGGAGGGTCGAGATACGCAGTATTTT	CARSLVEREGRDTQYF
TRBJ2-3	-	-	TRBV7-3	TGTGCCAGCAGCGAGAGAAAGGCCTATAGCGGAGAGCTCCCAGATACGCAGTATTTT	CASSERKAYSGELPDTQYF
TRBJ2-1	-	-	TRBV5-3	TGTGCCAGAACCCCCGCCGCAGTCGACAATGAGCAGTTCTTC	CARTPAAVDNEQFF
TRBJ2-7	TRBD1	-	TRBV7-3	TGTGCCAGCAGCCCTGGACAGGGTAACTACGAGCAGTACTTC	CASSPGQGNYEQYF
TRBJ2-3	TRBD1	-	TRBV6-4	TGTGCCAGCAGCCTAACAGGGGCCTCCACAGATACGCAGTATTTT	CASSLTGASTDTQYF
TRBJ2-5	-	-	TRBV27	TGTGCCAGCAGTTTGAACTTCAGGCAAGAGACCCAGTACTTC	CASSLNFRQETQYF
TRBJ2-1	-	-	TRBV15	TGTGCCACCAGCAGAGTCTTTAGGTCCAGGGCTGCGCACAATGAGCAGTTCTTC	CATSRVFRSRAAHNEQFF
TRBJ2-1	-	-	TRBV5-6	TGTGCCAGCGGGAGAAATGAGCAGTTCTTC	CASGRNEQFF
TRBJ2-1	TRBD2	-	TRBV11-2	TGTGCCAGCAGCACTCTTAGCGGGAGGATTCTCAATGAGCAGTTCTTC	CASSTLSGRILNEQFF
TRBJ2-2	-	-	TRBV19	TGTGCCAGTAGTATAGATCCCGGGGGTCCCGGGGAGCTGTTTTTT	CASSIDPGGPGELFF
TRBJ1-6	-	-	TRBV19	TGTGCCAGTAGTATAAATCGGCCGGTGGCGGGTTCACCCCTCCACTTT	CASSINRPVAGSPLHF
TRBJ2-7	TRBD2	-	TRBV6-5	TGTGCCAGCATTCGGGGCGGGAGAGCCTACGAGCAGTACTTC	CASIRGGRAYEQYF
TRBJ2-3	TRBD2	-	TRBV13	TGTGCCAGCAGCACCCTACGCCCCACTAGCGGTTCCACAGATACGCAGTATTTT	CASSTLRPTSGSTDTQYF
TRBJ2-3	TRBD2	-	TRBV18	TGTGCCAGCTCGTCGGGGCGGGAGACAGATACGCAGTATTTT	CASSSGRETDTQYF
TRBJ1-5	-	-	TRBV2	TGTGCCAGCAGTCCAGAACTTCAGGGCCAGCCCCAGCATTTT	CASSPELQGQPQHF
TRBJ1-1	-	-	TRBV6-5	TGTGCCAGCGGGGCAGGGAACACTGAAGCTTTCTTT	CASGAGNTEAFF